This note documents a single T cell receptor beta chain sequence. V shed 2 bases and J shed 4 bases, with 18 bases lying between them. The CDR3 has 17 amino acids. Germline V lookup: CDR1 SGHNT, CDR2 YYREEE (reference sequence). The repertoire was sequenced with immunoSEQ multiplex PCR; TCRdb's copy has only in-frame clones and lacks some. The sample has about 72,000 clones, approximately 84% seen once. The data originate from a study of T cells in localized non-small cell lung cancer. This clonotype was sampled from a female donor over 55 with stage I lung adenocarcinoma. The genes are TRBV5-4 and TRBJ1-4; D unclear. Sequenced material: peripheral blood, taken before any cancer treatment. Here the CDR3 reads CASSLVPRTAFNEKLFF. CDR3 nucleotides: TGTGCCAGCAGCTTAGTCCCCCGCACAGCTTTTAATGAAAAACTGTTTTTT.